The 18 T cell receptor beta chains listed next were all sequenced from one sample in a study of shared clonotypes between healthy human individuals. The repertoire was sequenced with immunoSEQ multiplex PCR; TCRdb's copy has only in-frame clones and lacks some. This table has 2 million to 2.5 million clones, around 93% appearing once. Terminally differentiated effector memory CD45RA+ cells were left out of the naive CD8 fraction, which was CD45RO-negative and positively selected for CCR7. The sample consisted of naive CD8+ T cells from PBMCs. The receptors here all came from a man aged 18 to 30 in good health. Some clones in this sample may be carry-over from other donors' samples.

V is TRBV29-1 and J is TRBJ2-7, with 7 bases identical to TRBD2. CDR3 length: 13 residues. Trimming at V came to 2 bases and at J to 4 bases, leaving 5 bases not matched to a gene. Germline V CDR1 and CDR2: SQVTM, ANQGSEA. The CDR3 loop reads CSVELLATYEQYF. The CDR3 coding sequence is TGCAGCGTTGAACTACTAGCGACATACGAGCAGTACTTC.

In this sample, this clone turned up a few times. The chain employs TRBV28 and TRBJ1-5; D is uncertain. Germline assignment: CDR1 MDHEN and CDR2 SYDVKM. This CDR3 comprises 15 residues. V lost 5 bases and J 4 bases, leaving 15 bases between the germline ends. The CDR3 coding sequence is TGTGCCAGCAGTAGAAGGGAGTTGGCTAATCAGCCCCAGCATTTT. Amino acids: CASSRRELANQPQHF. The variable domain in full, completed from reference TRBV28 and TRBJ1-5, reads DVKVTQSSRYLVKRTGEKVFLECVQDMDHENMFWYRQDPGLGLRLIYFSYDVKMKEKGDIPEGYSVSREKKERFSLILESASTNQTSMYLCASSRRELANQPQHFGDGTRLSIL.

In this sample, this clone turned up once. CDR3 region: CASKRGLGFNEQFF. The CDR3 DNA reads TGTGCCAGCAAGCGAGGACTAGGATTCAATGAGCAGTTCTTC. This chain uses TRBV27 with TRBJ2-1, with 7 bases aligning to TRBD2. Trimming took 7 bases from V and 6 from J; bases not matched to a gene: 9. CDR3 size: 14 residues. CDR1 is MNHEY and CDR2 is SMNVEV in the germline V gene (reference sequence).

The genes are TRBV28 and TRBJ2-1; D is ambiguous. The CDR3 totals 15 residues. Germline-derived CDR1 and CDR2 are MDHEN and SYDVKM. V dropped 6 bases and J dropped 4 bases, with 16 bases sitting between them. CDR3 in DNA: TGTGCCAGCAGCCCGACCCCAAACCCATACAATGAGCAGTTCTTC. Encoded protein: CASSPTPNPYNEQFF.

V and J are TRBV21-1 and TRBJ2-1. TRBV21-1 is a known pseudogene. CDR3 length equals 17 residues. CDR3 DNA: TGTGCCAGCAGCACCAACCTTAAAGAGAGGTCCTACAGTGAGCAGTTCTTC. This encodes CASSTNLKERSYSEQFF.

This rearrangement joins TRBV27 to TRBJ2-1; D call uncertain. There are 15 residues in the CDR3. Germline-derived CDR1 and CDR2 are MNHEY and SMNVEV (reference sequence). V shed 2 bases and J shed 1 base, with 9 bases lying between them. The CDR3 loop reads CASSLPMASYNEQFF. DNA for the CDR3: TGTGCCAGCAGTTTACCCATGGCATCCTACAATGAGCAGTTCTTC.

The genes are TRBV28 and TRBJ2-3; D uncertain. The CDR3 runs to 14 residues. Trimming took 10 bases from V and 0 from J, leaving 14 bases between them. Germline V gene sequence: CDR1 MDHEN, CDR2 SYDVKM. CDR3 protein: CAIKPLWSTDTQYF. DNA for the CDR3: TGTGCCATTAAGCCCCTTTGGAGCACAGATACGCAGTATTTT.

This rearrangement joins TRBV5-6 to TRBJ2-2; D unresolved. This CDR3 region has 16 residues. CDR1 and CDR2 (germline): SGHDT, YYEEEE. Trimming took 5 bases from V and 0 from J, leaving 14 bases between them. The CDR3, as DNA: TGTGCCAGCAGGTCCTTTAGACCTTCGAACACCGGGGAGCTGTTTTTT. This translates into CASRSFRPSNTGELFF.

As concerns this clone: Other DNA sequences of this sample code for an identical CDR3. The rearrangement joins TRBV30 to TRBJ2-3; D unclear. The germline V gene has CDR1 GTSNPN and CDR2 SVGIG (reference sequence). This CDR3 region has 10 residues. Between the trimmed V and J ends, which lost 5 bases and 3 bases, there was a span of 3 bases. The CDR3 is CAWGTDTQYF. In DNA form, the CDR3 reads TGTGCCTGGGGGACAGATACGCAGTATTTT.

The V gene is TRBV10-3, the J gene TRBJ1-2; TRBD1 might be the D (6 bases). CDR3 size: 14 residues. Germline CDR1 reads ENHRY; CDR2 reads SYGVKD. Trimming stripped 11 bases from V and 8 bases from J, with 24 bases between. The CDR3 protein is CALKPGGADEGYTF. DNA of the CDR3: TGTGCCCTCAAGCCCGGGGGGGCGGATGAGGGCTACACCTTC.

Of note for this clone: Sequence at one end of the junction differs from germline and may be a read error. The J gene is TRBJ1-2, the V gene TRBV7-2; a weak D match, TRBD1 (5 bases). Per the germline V gene, CDR1 is SGHTA and CDR2 is FQGNSA. CDR3 size: 12 residues. The CDR3 spells CASSLARQPVEF. CDR3 DNA: TGTGCCAGCAGCTTAGCGCGACAGCCAGTTGAGTTC.

This chain uses TRBV7-2 with TRBJ2-1, with D perhaps matching TRBD1 (6 bases). There are 19 residues in the CDR3. Germline V gene lookup returns CDR1 SGHTA and CDR2 FQGNSA. V was cut by 0 bases and J by 4 bases, with 22 bases left in between. The CDR3 protein is CASSLAIFPGGQQYNEQFF. CDR3 in DNA: TGTGCCAGCAGCTTAGCGATCTTTCCAGGCGGACAGCAGTACAATGAGCAGTTCTTC.

The chain is built from TRBV28 and TRBJ2-2, with D possibly called TRBD1 or TRBD2 (5 bases each). The V end lost 5 bases, the J end lost 3 bases, and 19 bases lay between the germline ends. This CDR3 comprises 17 residues. Germline lookup yields CDR1 MDHEN and CDR2 SYDVKM. CDR3 nucleotide sequence: TGTGCCAGCAGTCGATCCGGGACCCGGCGGGACACCGGGGAGCTGTTTTTT. Protein sequence: CASSRSGTRRDTGELFF.

This chain connects TRBV5-6 to TRBJ1-1; D gene ambiguous. Deletions cut 1 base from V and 11 bases from J, with 15 bases between. This CDR3 comprises 13 residues. Germline V CDR1 and CDR2: SGHDT, YYEEEE. The CDR3 is CASSLRGVVEAFF. The CDR3 coding sequence is TGTGCCAGCAGCTTGCGAGGTGTGGTAGAGGCTTTCTTT.

The rearrangement links TRBV6-1 to TRBJ1-5, with 7 bases lining up with TRBD1. V trimming: 4 bases; J trimming: 5 bases; junction bases outside the gene matches: 8. CDR1 is MNHNS, CDR2 SASEGT, per germline. CDR3 length equals 15 residues. For the CDR3, the DNA is TGTGCCAGCAGTGTAGGGACAGTACTCTATCAGCCCCAGCATTTT. Translated, it gives CASSVGTVLYQPQHF.

V gene TRBV10-3 combines with J gene TRBJ2-7; D is perhaps TRBD2 (6 bases). This CDR3 comprises 14 residues. Germline V CDR1 and CDR2: ENHRY, SYGVKD. The V end was cut by 10 bases, the J end by 1 base, with 17 bases between. CDR3 loop: CASRGFSYSYEQYF. The CDR3 region has the DNA TGTGCCAGCCGGGGGTTCTCGTATTCCTACGAGCAGTACTTC.

This chain links TRBV4-1 with TRBJ2-3, with D unresolved. Germline CDR1 MGHRA, CDR2 YSYEKL. The CDR3 runs to 14 residues. Trimming pared 1 base from V and 0 bases from J, leaving 5 bases between. DNA of the CDR3: TGCGCCAGCAGCCAAGTCCCTAGCACAGATACGCAGTATTTT. This sequence encodes CASSQVPSTDTQYF.

V gene TRBV9 combines with J gene TRBJ1-3; possible D gene TRBD1, 5 bases. V was shortened by 3 bases and J by 6 bases, with 13 bases between the two germline ends. CDR1 is SGDLS and CDR2 is YYNGEE in the germline V gene. This CDR3 region has 14 residues. CDR3 sequence reads: CASSDPRAANTIYF. The CDR3 DNA sequence: TGTGCCAGCAGCGACCCCAGGGCTGCAAACACCATATATTTT.